This TCR beta chain was profiled in a study of control samples from healthy donors and cancer patients. The assay was immunoSEQ multiplex PCR, and TCRdb's table has in-frame clones only and misses some. Here the sample spans some 35,000 clones, approximately 93% being singletons. Germline values: CDR1 MNHEY, CDR2 SMNVEV (reference sequence). V was clipped by 3 bases and J by 7 bases; unmatched bases: 6. This CDR3 is built from 14 residues. Material for sequencing was PBMCs. The genes are TRBV27 and TRBJ1-1; 9 nucleotides line up with TRBD1. The sequence derives from a man aged 35-49 years with colorectal cancer. The CDR3 here is CASSLWTGEGEAFF. As DNA, the CDR3 is TGTGCCAGCAGTTTGTGGACAGGGGAAGGTGAAGCTTTCTTT.